This T cell receptor (beta chain) was sequenced in a study of blood T cell repertoires in COVID-19. Whole-study context: COVID-19 samples, acute and convalescent, were from the United States, Italy and Spain. Sample material is recorded as cDNA or gDNA derived from T cells, B-cell-depleted T cells, or PBMCs.

Assay used: immunoSEQ multiplex PCR; TCRdb lists only in-frame clones, some missing. The sample has under 250,000 clones, approximately 83% seen once. This clone was counted between two and nine times. The CDR3 is made up of 17 amino acids. V shed 4 bases and J shed 1 base, with 19 bases lying between them. The germline CDR1 and CDR2 sequences are SGHDN and FVKESK. The material sequenced was peripheral blood. This chain connects TRBV14 to TRBJ1-2; D is possibly TRBD1 (6 bases). This clonotype originated in a woman in her 30s who had recovered from COVID-19. The CDR3 sequence is CASSRTSGGALNYGYTF. The CDR3 DNA reads TGTGCCAGCAGCCGAACGTCTGGGGGGGCGCTTAACTATGGCTACACCTTC.